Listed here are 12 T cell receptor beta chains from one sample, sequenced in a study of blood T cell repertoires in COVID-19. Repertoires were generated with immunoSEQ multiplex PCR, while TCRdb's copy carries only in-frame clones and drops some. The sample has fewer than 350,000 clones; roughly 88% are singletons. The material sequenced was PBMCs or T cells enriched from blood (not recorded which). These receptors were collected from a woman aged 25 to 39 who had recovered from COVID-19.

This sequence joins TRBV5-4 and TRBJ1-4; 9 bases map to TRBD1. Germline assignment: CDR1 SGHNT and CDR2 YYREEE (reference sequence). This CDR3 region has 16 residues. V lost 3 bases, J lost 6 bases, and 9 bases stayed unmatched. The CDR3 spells CASSSPPTGGDEKLFF. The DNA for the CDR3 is TGTGCCAGCAGCTCCCCACCGACAGGGGGTGATGAAAAACTGTTTTTT.

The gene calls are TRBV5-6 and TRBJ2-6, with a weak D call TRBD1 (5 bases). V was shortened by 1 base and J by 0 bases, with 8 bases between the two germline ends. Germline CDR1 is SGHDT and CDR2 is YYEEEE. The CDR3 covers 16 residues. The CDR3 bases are TGTGCCAGCAGCTTGAAACAGGACTCTGGGGCCAACGTCCTGACTTTC. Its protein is CASSLKQDSGANVLTF.

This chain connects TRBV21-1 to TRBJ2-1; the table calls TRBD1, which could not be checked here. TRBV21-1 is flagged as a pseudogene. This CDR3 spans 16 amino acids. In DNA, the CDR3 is TGTGCCAGCAGCAAAGCCGCTAACAGCTCCTACAATGAGCAGTTCTTC. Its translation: CASSKAANSSYNEQFF.

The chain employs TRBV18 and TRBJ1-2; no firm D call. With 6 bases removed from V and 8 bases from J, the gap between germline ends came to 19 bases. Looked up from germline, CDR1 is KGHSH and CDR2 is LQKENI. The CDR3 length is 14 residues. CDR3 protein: CASSAEASGVGYTF. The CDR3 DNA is TGTGCCAGCTCTGCAGAAGCGTCCGGGGTCGGCTACACCTTC.

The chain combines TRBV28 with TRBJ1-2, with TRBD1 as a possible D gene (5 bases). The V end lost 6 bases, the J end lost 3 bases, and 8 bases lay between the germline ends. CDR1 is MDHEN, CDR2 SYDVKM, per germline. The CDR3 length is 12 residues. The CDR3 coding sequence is TGTGCCAGCAGATTCAGGGACTATGGCTACACCTTC. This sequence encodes CASRFRDYGYTF.

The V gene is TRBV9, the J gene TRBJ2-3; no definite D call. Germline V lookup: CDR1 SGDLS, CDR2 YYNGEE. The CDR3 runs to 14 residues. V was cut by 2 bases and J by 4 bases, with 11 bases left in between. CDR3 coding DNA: TGTGCCAGCAGCGTCGGGTCTCGGGCAGATACGCAGTATTTT. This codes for CASSVGSRADTQYF.

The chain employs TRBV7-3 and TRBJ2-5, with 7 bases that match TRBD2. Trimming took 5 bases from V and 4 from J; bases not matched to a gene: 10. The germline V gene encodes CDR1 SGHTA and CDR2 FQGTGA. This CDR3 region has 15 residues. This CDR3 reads CASSLSSGVGETQYF. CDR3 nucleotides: TGTGCCAGCAGCCTTTCTAGCGGCGTCGGAGAGACCCAGTACTTC.

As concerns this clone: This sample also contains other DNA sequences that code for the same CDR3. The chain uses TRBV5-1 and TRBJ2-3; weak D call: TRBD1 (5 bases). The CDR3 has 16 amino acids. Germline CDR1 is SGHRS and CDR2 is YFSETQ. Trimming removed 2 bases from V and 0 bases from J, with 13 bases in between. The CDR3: CASSLERGTSTDTQYF. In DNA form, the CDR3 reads TGCGCCAGCAGCTTAGAAAGGGGAACTAGCACAGATACGCAGTATTTT. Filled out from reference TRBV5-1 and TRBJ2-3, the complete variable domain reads KAGVTQTPRYLIKTRGQQVTLSCSPISGHRSVSWYQQTPGQGLQFLFEYFSETQRNKGNFPGRFSGRQFSNSRSEMNVSTLELGDSALYLCASSLERGTSTDTQYFGPGTRLTVL.

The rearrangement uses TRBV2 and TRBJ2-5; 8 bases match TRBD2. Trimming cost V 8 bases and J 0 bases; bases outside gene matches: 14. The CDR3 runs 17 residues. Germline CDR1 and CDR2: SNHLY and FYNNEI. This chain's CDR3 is CASGNSGEETYQETQYF. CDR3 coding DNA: TGTGCCAGCGGGAATAGCGGGGAAGAGACGTACCAAGAGACCCAGTACTTC.

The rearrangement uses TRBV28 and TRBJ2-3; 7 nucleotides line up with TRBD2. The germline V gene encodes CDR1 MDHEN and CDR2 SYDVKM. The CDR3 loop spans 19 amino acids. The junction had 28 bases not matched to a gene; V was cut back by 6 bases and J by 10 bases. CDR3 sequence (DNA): TGTGCCAGCAGCCCCAGCGGGGTAACTGGTTTAGATGAGCACCGGGCGCAGTATTTT. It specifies CASSPSGVTGLDEHRAQYF.

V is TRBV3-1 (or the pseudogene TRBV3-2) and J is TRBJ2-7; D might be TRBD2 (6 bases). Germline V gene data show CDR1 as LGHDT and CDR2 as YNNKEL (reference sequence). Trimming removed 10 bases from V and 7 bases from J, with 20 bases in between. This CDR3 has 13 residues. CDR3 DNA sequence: TGTGCCACCACGGGACTCCTCGGGGGAGAGCAGTACTTC. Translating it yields CATTGLLGGEQYF.

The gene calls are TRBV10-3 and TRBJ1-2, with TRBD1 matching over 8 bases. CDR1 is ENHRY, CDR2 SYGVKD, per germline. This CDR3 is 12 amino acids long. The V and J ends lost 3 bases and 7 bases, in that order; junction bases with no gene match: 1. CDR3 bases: TGTGCCATCAGTGACAGGGGGCCTGGCTACACCTTC. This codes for CAISDRGPGYTF.